The present TCR beta chain was sequenced within a study of T cells after somatic rescue of genetic block. Sequencing used immunoSEQ multiplex PCR; TCRdb keeps in-frame clones, though not all of them. The data show over 95,000 clones, with around nine tenths seen just once and around 1.5% held by the top ten. The V end was cut by 5 bases, the J end by 5 bases, with 13 bases between. This CDR3 has 14 residues. From germline, CDR1 is SGHTA and CDR2 FQGTGA. The V gene is TRBV7-3, the J gene TRBJ2-1, with D perhaps matching TRBD2 (6 bases). The source is a woman aged 18-29 years. Sequencing was done on a sample of peripheral blood mononuclear cells (PBMCs). The CDR3 loop reads CASSKLAGDNEQFF. CDR3 sequence (DNA): TGTGCCAGCAGCAAACTAGCCGGGGACAATGAGCAGTTCTTC.